This section outlines one TCR beta chain sequence together with its context. The data stem from a study of control samples from healthy donors and cancer patients. Germline V gives CDR1 MNHNY, CDR2 SVGAGI (reference sequence). This CDR3 has 16 residues. Trimming pared 0 bases from V and 0 bases from J, leaving 11 bases between. TCRdb's table, derived via immunoSEQ multiplex PCR, lists solely in-frame clones and lacks some. Altogether tens of thousands of clones are present, about 82% being singletons, with the ten largest covering 5% to 6.5%. The V call is TRBV6-6, the J call TRBJ1-1; D not certain. This clonotype originated in a man aged 35 to 55 in good health. Sequenced: blood. CDR3 in DNA: TGTGCCAGCAGTTACTCGTGGGCCAGCATGAACACTGAAGCTTTCTTT. Its protein is CASSYSWASMNTEAFF.